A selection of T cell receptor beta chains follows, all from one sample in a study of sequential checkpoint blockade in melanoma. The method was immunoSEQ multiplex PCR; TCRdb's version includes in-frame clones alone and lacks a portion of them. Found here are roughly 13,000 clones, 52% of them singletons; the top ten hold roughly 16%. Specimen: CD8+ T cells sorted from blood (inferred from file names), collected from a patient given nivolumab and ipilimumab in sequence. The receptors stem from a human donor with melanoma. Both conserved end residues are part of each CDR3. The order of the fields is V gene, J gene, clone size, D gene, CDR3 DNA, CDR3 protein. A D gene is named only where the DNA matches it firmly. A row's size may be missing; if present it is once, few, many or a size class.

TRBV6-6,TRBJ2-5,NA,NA,TGTGCCAGCAGTTGGGCAGGGGACGAAGAGACCCAGTACTTC,CASSWAGDEETQYF
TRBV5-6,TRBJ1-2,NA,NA,TGTGCCAGCAGCTTTCAGAATAACTATGGCTACACCTTC,CASSFQNNYGYTF
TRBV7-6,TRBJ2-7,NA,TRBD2,TGTGCCAGCAGCTTAGCGTTACTAGCGGGAGGGCCTGGGGAGCAGTACTTC,CASSLALLAGGPGEQYF
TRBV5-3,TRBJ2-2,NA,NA,TGTGCCAGCAGCTTTCGAGGCGGGGAGCTGTTTTTT,CASSFRGGELFF
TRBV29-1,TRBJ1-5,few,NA,TGCAGCGTGGGAGGGGAGGGAGCTCAGCCCCAGCATTTT,CSVGGEGAQPQHF
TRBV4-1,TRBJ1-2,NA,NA,TGCGCCAGCAGCCATCCCCAGACAGACATCTATGGCTACACCTTC,CASSHPQTDIYGYTF
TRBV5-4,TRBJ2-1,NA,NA,TGTGCCAGCAGCGCCGAGATGGAAGGGGGCAATGAGCAGTTCTTC,CASSAEMEGGNEQFF
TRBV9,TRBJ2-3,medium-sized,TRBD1,TGTGCCAGCAGCTCCCGGGACAGGGGAAGGCTGGCTAGCACAGATACGCAGTATTTT,CASSSRDRGRLASTDTQYF
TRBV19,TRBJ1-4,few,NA,TGTGCCAGTAGTCCGCAATCCCGATATCGGGGAGAAAAACTGTTTTTT,CASSPQSRYRGEKLFF
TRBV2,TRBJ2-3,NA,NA,TGTGCCAGCGACTACCTCGGCACAGATACGCAGTATTTT,CASDYLGTDTQYF
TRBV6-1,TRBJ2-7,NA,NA,TGTGCCAGCTCACAGACCTACGAGCAGTACTTC,CASSQTYEQYF
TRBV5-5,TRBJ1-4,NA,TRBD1,TGTGCCAGCAGCTCGACTGGACAGGGGAATGAAAAACTGTTTTTT,CASSSTGQGNEKLFF
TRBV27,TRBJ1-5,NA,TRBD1,TGTGCCAGCAGTCCTTACCGGACAGGGATTAATCAGCCCCAGCATTTT,CASSPYRTGINQPQHF
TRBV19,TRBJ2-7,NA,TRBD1,TGTGCCAGTAGTATCGACAGGGGGGCCTACGAGCAGTACTTC,CASSIDRGAYEQYF
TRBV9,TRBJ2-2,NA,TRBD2,TGTGCCAGCAGCGGGAGACTAGCGGGAGGGGGCCAAGGGGAGCTGTTTTTT,CASSGRLAGGGQGELFF
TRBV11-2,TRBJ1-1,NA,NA,TGTGCCAGCAGCTTAGGTGGCAGTATGAACACTGAAGCTTTCTTT,CASSLGGSMNTEAFF
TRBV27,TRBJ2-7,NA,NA,TGTGCCAGCAGTGGGCTGGATCGGCAGTACTTC,CASSGLDRQYF
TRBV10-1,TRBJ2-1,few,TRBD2,TGCGCCAGCAACCCCGGGGGGGGGACACTCACCTACAATGAGCAGTTCTTC,CASNPGGGTLTYNEQFF
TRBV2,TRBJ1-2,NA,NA,TGTGCCAGCAGTGAACTACAGGGAGCTAACTATGGCTACACCTTC,CASSELQGANYGYTF
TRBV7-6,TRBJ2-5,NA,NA,TGTGCCAGCAGCCCTAGTTCGGCTCTCGGAGAGCAGTACTTC,CASSPSSALGEQYF
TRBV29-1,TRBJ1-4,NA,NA,TGCAGCGTTGAAGTAGAAAAACTGTTTTTT,CSVEVEKLFF
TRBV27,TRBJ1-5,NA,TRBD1,TGTGCCAGCAGTGTCCTGGGACAGGGCTTTACTCAGCCCCAGCATTTT,CASSVLGQGFTQPQHF
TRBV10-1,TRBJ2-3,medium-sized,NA,TGCGCCAGCAGTGAGTATGGCCCCACAGATACGCAGTATTTT,CASSEYGPTDTQYF
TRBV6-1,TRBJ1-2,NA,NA,TGTGCCAGCAGCATGAGGGTTAACTATGGCTACACCTTC,CASSMRVNYGYTF
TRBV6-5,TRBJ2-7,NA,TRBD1,TGTGCCAGCAGTATTACAGGGGGCGAAACCTACGAGCAGTACTTC,CASSITGGETYEQYF
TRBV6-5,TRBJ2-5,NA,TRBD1,TGTGCCAGCAGTCTGACAGGGGGGCAACAAGAGACCCAGTACTTC,CASSLTGGQQETQYF
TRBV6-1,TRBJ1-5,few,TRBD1,TGTGCCATCGCCAGGGGGACGGGCAATCAGCCCCAGCATTTT,CAIARGTGNQPQHF
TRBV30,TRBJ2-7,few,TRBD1,TGTGCCTGGGCGACAGGGCATTCCTACGAGCAGTACTTC,CAWATGHSYEQYF
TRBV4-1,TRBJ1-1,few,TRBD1,TGCGCCAGCAGCCTGAGGACAGGGGAAGACACTGAAGCTTTCTTT,CASSLRTGEDTEAFF
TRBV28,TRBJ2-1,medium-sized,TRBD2,TGTGCCAGCAGTTTAAGCGGGGAAGGACTCAACAATGAGCAGTTCTTC,CASSLSGEGLNNEQFF
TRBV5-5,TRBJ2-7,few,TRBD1,TGTGCCAGCAGCTTTTTCTGGACCGGGACAGGGGTTGAGCAGTACTTC,CASSFFWTGTGVEQYF
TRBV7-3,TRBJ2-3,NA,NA,TGTGCCAGCAGCTTAGTGGGGGGAAGGACAGATACGCAGTATTTT,CASSLVGGRTDTQYF
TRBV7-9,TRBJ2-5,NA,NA,TGTGCCAGCAGCTTAGTCCACGCGGGAAGGGAGCAGTACTTC,CASSLVHAGREQYF
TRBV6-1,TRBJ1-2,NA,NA,TGTGCCAGCAGTCCCGGGGGATTCTCTAACTATGGCTACACCTTC,CASSPGGFSNYGYTF
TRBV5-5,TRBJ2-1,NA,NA,TGTGCCAGCAGCTTGCGGAGAATATACAATGAGCAGTTCTTC,CASSLRRIYNEQFF
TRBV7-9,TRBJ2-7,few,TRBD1,TGTGCCAGCAGCTCGGGACAGGGACTCGAGCAGTACTTC,CASSSGQGLEQYF
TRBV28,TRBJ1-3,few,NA,TGTGCCAGCAGTTTAACCCAGGGGCCTGGAAACACCATATATTTT,CASSLTQGPGNTIYF
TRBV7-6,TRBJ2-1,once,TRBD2,TGTGCCAGCAGCCCCCGGCTAGCGGGAGACGATGAGCAGTTCTTC,CASSPRLAGDDEQFF
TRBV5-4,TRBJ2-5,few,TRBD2,TGTGCCAGCAGCTTGGAGGGTAGCGGGGTTGGGTCCCAGTACTTC,CASSLEGSGVGSQYF
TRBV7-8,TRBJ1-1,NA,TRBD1,TGTGCCAGCAGCTTGTCCGGGACAGGGGGACACACTGAAGCTTTCTTT,CASSLSGTGGHTEAFF